Listed below are T cell receptor beta chains from one sample, sequenced in a study of cytomegalovirus exposure and HLA in healthy donors. Sequencing used immunoSEQ multiplex PCR; TCRdb keeps in-frame clones, though not all of them. The table has about 52,000 clones, about three quarters seen once. The sample was PBMCs. The source of these receptors is a man younger than 30 in good health and CMV-seronegative. Each CDR3 is given with its conserved first and last residue. The D gene is left open where the match is weak. Size is stated for part of the rows, as once, few or many counts, or as a class when the clone is expanded.

V gene: TRBV29-1
J gene: TRBJ1-3
clone size: .
D gene: TRBD1
CDR3 protein: CSVEDDRVSGNTIYF
CDR3 DNA: TGCAGCGTTGAAGATGACAGGGTTTCCGGAAACACCATATATTTT

V gene: TRBV30
J gene: TRBJ1-2
clone size: .
D gene: .
CDR3 protein: CAWTEVDAHGYTF
CDR3 DNA: TGTGCCTGGACCGAGGTAGACGCGCATGGCTACACCTTC

V gene: TRBV19
J gene: TRBJ1-2
clone size: few
D gene: .
CDR3 protein: CASSVGGGYGYTF
CDR3 DNA: TGTGCCAGTAGTGTAGGAGGAGGCTATGGCTACACCTTC

V gene: TRBV5-1
J gene: TRBJ2-3
clone size: .
D gene: .
CDR3 protein: CASSDGGFTDTQYF
CDR3 DNA: TGCGCCAGCAGCGATGGCGGATTCACAGATACGCAGTATTTT

V gene: TRBV10-2
J gene: TRBJ2-1
clone size: .
D gene: .
CDR3 protein: CASSESQGMVNNEQFF
CDR3 DNA: TGCGCCAGCAGTGAGTCGCAGGGGATGGTGAACAATGAGCAGTTCTTC

V gene: TRBV4-3
J gene: TRBJ1-3
clone size: .
D gene: .
CDR3 protein: CASSQDHLAAGNTIYF
CDR3 DNA: TGCGCCAGCAGCCAAGATCACCTCGCGGCTGGAAACACCATATATTTT

V gene: TRBV18
J gene: TRBJ2-1
clone size: few
D gene: TRBD1
CDR3 protein: CASSPPTGQGPNEQFF
CDR3 DNA: TGTGCCAGCTCACCACCTACGGGACAGGGCCCCAATGAGCAGTTCTTC

V gene: TRBV19
J gene: TRBJ2-6
clone size: .
D gene: .
CDR3 protein: CASSETGLNPLSGANVLTF
CDR3 DNA: TGTGCCAGTAGTGAAACAGGTCTAAATCCTTTATCTGGGGCCAACGTCCTGACTTTC

V gene: TRBV28
J gene: TRBJ2-7
clone size: .
D gene: .
CDR3 protein: CASSFPTSYEQYF
CDR3 DNA: TGTGCCAGCAGTTTCCCTACCTCCTACGAGCAGTACTTC

V gene: TRBV7-9
J gene: TRBJ1-3
clone size: .
D gene: .
CDR3 protein: CASSSSEYSGNTIYF
CDR3 DNA: TGTGCCAGCAGCTCCAGCGAGTACTCTGGAAACACCATATATTTT

V gene: TRBV28
J gene: TRBJ1-2
clone size: .
D gene: TRBD1
CDR3 protein: CASSPTGTGNYGYTF
CDR3 DNA: TGTGCCAGCAGTCCAACCGGGACAGGGAACTATGGCTACACCTTC

V gene: TRBV5-1
J gene: TRBJ2-5
clone size: .
D gene: .
CDR3 protein: CASSPTRYQETQYF
CDR3 DNA: TGCGCCAGCAGCCCCACTAGGTACCAAGAGACCCAGTACTTC